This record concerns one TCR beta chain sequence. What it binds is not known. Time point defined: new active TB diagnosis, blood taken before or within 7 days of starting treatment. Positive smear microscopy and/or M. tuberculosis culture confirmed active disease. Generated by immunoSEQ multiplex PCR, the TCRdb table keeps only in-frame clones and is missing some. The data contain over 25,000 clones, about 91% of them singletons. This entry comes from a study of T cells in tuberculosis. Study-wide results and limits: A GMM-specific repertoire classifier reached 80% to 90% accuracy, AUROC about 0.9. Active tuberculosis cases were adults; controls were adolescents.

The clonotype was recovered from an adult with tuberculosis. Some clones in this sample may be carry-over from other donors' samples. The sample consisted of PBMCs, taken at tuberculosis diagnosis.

This chain's CDR3 is CASSLWPVPSPYGYTF. The CDR3 DNA sequence: TGTGCCAGCAGCTTATGGCCCGTCCCATCCCCTTATGGCTACACCTTC. V usage is TRBV7-4 and J usage is TRBJ1-2; unclear D gene. The CDR3 covers 16 residues. The V gene lost 2 bases and the J gene lost 5 bases, with 18 bases spanning the gap. CDR1 and CDR2 (germline): SGHVT, SQSDAQ.